This TCR beta chain comes out of a study of T cells in Graves' hyperthyroidism and ophthalmopathy. Looking at the study overall: Pretreatment peripheral blood was obtained at initial diagnosis. Regarding the study as a whole: Stable hyperthyroidism was separated from ophthalmopathy by a model based on 13 V-J features. Most clonotypes that expanded in the thyroid above 0.001 also showed up in blood.

As for this clonotype: Its antigen is unknown.

Each diagnosis was grounded in clinical symptoms, serum thyroxine and TRAb, thyroid ultrasound, and orbital computed tomography. Researchers took RNA transcripts and amplified the TCR beta CDR3 regions from them. In the first-round RT-PCR of the TCR CDR3, the HTBI primer set was used. One entry per CDR3 protein results from TCRdb running MiXCR on the multiplex PCR reads. The table records some 620,000 distinct CDR3 sequences, 16% of them present only once. V lost 6 bases to trimming and J lost 0 bases, with 9 bases between them. The CDR3 has 15 amino acids. CDR1 and CDR2 from the germline V gene are MNHNS and SASEGT.

The sequence came from a woman aged 25 to 39 with Graves' hyperthyroidism. The genes are TRBV6-1 and TRBJ1-6; D is uncertain. Sequenced material: blood. CDR3 sequence (DNA): TGTGCCAGCAGACCGACGAGCTCCTATAATTCACCCCTCCACTTT. Translating it yields CASRPTSSYNSPLHF.